Listed below are T cell receptor beta chains from one sample, sequenced in a study of cytotoxic CD8 clonotypes in ibrutinib-treated CLL. Using immunoSEQ multiplex PCR, the repertoire was profiled, and TCRdb retains in-frame clones only, with some absent. This table holds approximately 42,000 clones, over 60% found once. This specimen consisted of PBMCs, obtained after 12 months of ibrutinib treatment. The receptor source for this set is a human donor with chronic lymphocytic leukemia. Each CDR3 is given with its conserved first and last residue. The D gene is left open where the match is weak. Size is stated for part of the rows, as once, few or many counts, or as a class when the clone is expanded.

>-|TRBV30|TRBJ2-7|-
CAWSVFGDRSYEQYF
TGTGCCTGGAGTGTATTCGGTGATCGATCCTACGAGCAGTACTTC
>TRBD2|TRBV7-9|TRBJ2-7|few
CASSFVGREYEQYF
TGTGCCAGCAGCTTTGTCGGGAGGGAATACGAGCAGTACTTC
>TRBD1|TRBV5-1|TRBJ1-3|-
CASSQDRGPGNTIYF
TGCGCCAGCAGCCAGGACAGGGGGCCTGGAAACACCATATATTTT
>-|TRBV7-9|TRBJ1-4|-
CASSLSSGPPDEKLFF
TGTGCCAGCAGCTTATCTTCCGGGCCCCCGGATGAAAAACTGTTTTTT
>-|TRBV6-5|TRBJ1-4|-
CASSSQAGNEKLFF
TGTGCCAGCAGTTCCCAGGCAGGGAATGAAAAACTGTTTTTT
>TRBD1|TRBV28|TRBJ1-4|-
CASTPRQGIGEKLFF
TGTGCCAGCACCCCCCGACAGGGGATAGGTGAAAAACTGTTTTTT
>-|TRBV11-2|TRBJ1-1|-
CASARDTKNTEAFF
TGTGCCAGCGCCCGGGACACGAAGAACACTGAAGCTTTCTTT
>-|TRBV28|TRBJ2-5|-
CASSFGEMAQYF
TGTGCCAGCAGTTTTGGGGAGATGGCCCAGTACTTC
>-|TRBV7-8|TRBJ2-7|-
CASSLGTLYEQYF
TGTGCCAGCAGCTTAGGGACTCTCTACGAGCAGTACTTC
>TRBD1|TRBV19|TRBJ2-7|-
CASKLRDRAPQGGSYEQYF
TGTGCCAGTAAACTAAGGGACAGGGCCCCCCAAGGAGGCAGCTACGAGCAGTACTTC
>TRBD2|TRBV7-2|TRBJ2-1|-
CASSLASGRAVEQFF
TGTGCCAGCAGCCTCGCTAGCGGGAGGGCCGTTGAGCAGTTCTTC
>-|TRBV7-3|TRBJ2-7|few
CASSPPIARLYEQYF
TGTGCCAGCAGCCCCCCTATAGCGCGGCTCTACGAGCAGTACTTC
>TRBD1|TRBV28|TRBJ1-5|-
CASSKGQGGNQPQHF
TGTGCCAGCAGTAAAGGACAGGGCGGCAATCAGCCCCAGCATTTT
>-|TRBV27|TRBJ1-2|-
CASSQGRTANYGYTF
TGTGCCAGCAGTCAGGGACGGACGGCAAACTATGGCTACACCTTC
>TRBD2|TRBV5-1|TRBJ2-3|-
CASSFRALAGGGTDTQYF
TGCGCCAGCAGCTTCAGGGCCTTAGCGGGAGGCGGCACAGATACGCAGTATTTT
>-|TRBV28|TRBJ1-2|-
CASSLTAGEYGYTF
TGTGCCAGCAGTTTAACGGCAGGGGAGTATGGCTACACCTTC
>TRBD2|TRBV4-1|TRBJ2-3|once
CASSQDGGGTDTQYF
TGCGCCAGCAGCCAAGACGGGGGGGGCACAGATACGCAGTATTTT
>-|TRBV7-6|TRBJ1-3|-
CASSLMSNSGNTIYF
TGTGCCAGCAGCTTAATGTCGAACAGCGGAAACACCATATATTTT
>-|TRBV2|TRBJ2-7|-
CASSDSLGEQYF
TGTGCCAGCAGTGATTCTCTAGGGGAGCAGTACTTC
>-|TRBV11-2|TRBJ2-3|-
CASSYGSLAADTQYF
TGTGCCAGCAGTTACGGGTCTCTAGCAGCAGATACGCAGTATTTT
>-|TRBV7-9|TRBJ2-7|-
CASSPGTPRVEQYF
TGTGCCAGCAGCCCGGGGACACCGAGGGTCGAGCAGTACTTC
>-|TRBV7-9|TRBJ2-7|-
CASSFRGASSYEQYF
TGTGCCAGCAGCTTTAGGGGGGCGAGCTCCTACGAGCAGTACTTC
>-|TRBV6-4|TRBJ1-2|-
CASSAGDNYGYTF
TGTGCCAGCAGTGCAGGGGATAACTATGGCTACACCTTC
>-|TRBV2|TRBJ2-5|once
CASSESVRGTQYF
TGTGCCAGCAGTGAGTCGGTCCGAGGGACCCAGTACTTC
>-|TRBV7-6|TRBJ1-4|-
CASSYSWESDKEKLFF
TGTGCCAGCAGTTACTCCTGGGAATCCGATAAAGAAAAACTGTTTTTT
>-|TRBV7-9|TRBJ2-3|once
CASSLRDFSTDTQYF
TGTGCCAGCAGCCTTCGGGACTTTAGCACAGATACGCAGTATTTT
>-|TRBV27|TRBJ1-1|-
CASRTAGPGEMAFF
TGTGCCAGCAGGACGGCGGGGCCAGGGGAGATGGCTTTCTTT
>-|TRBV14|TRBJ2-5|-
CASSQDGGGGLETQYF
TGTGCCAGCAGCCAAGATGGTGGAGGCGGTTTGGAGACCCAGTACTTC
>-|TRBV7-8|TRBJ2-2|-
CASSLAIGRSNTGELFF
TGTGCCAGCAGCTTAGCGATAGGCAGGTCGAACACCGGGGAGCTGTTTTTT
>TRBD1|TRBV2|TRBJ1-4|once
CATGTGSTGEKLFF
TGTGCCACAGGGACAGGCTCCACGGGTGAAAAACTGTTTTTT
>-|TRBV28|TRBJ2-7|-
CASTPIWGEQYF
TGTGCCAGCACTCCCATTTGGGGCGAGCAGTACTTC
>TRBD1|TRBV6-4|TRBJ1-1|-
CASSLTGGRNTEAFF
TGTGCCAGCAGTCTGACAGGGGGAAGGAACACTGAAGCTTTCTTT
>-|TRBV6-5|TRBJ2-1|-
CASSYSMDNEQFF
TGTGCCAGCAGTTACTCGATGGACAATGAGCAGTTCTTC
>-|TRBV4-1|TRBJ2-2|-
CASSQQVNTGELFF
TGCGCCAGCAGCCAACAGGTGAACACCGGGGAGCTGTTTTTT
>TRBD2|TRBV2|TRBJ2-1|-
CASSEQRAGGYYNEQFF
TGTGCCAGCAGTGAACAGCGGGCGGGAGGCTATTACAATGAGCAGTTCTTC
>TRBD1|TRBV6-5|TRBJ1-5|-
CASSYGQGSNQPQHF
TGTGCCAGCAGCTACGGACAGGGGAGCAATCAGCCCCAGCATTTT
>TRBD1|TRBV19|TRBJ1-2|-
CASSPTGGYGYTF
TGTGCCAGTAGCCCGACAGGGGGCTATGGCTACACCTTC
>TRBD2|TRBV7-2|TRBJ2-3|-
CASSYGLVPDTQYF
TGTGCCAGCAGCTACGGACTAGTCCCAGATACGCAGTATTTT
>TRBD1|TRBV7-6|TRBJ1-1|-
CASSQNGQGGTEAFF
TGTGCCAGCAGCCAAAACGGACAGGGGGGGACTGAAGCTTTCTTT
>-|TRBV6-1|TRBJ1-3|few
CASHNQGLGNTIYF
TGTGCCAGCCATAACCAGGGACTGGGCAACACCATATATTTT
>-|TRBV1|TRBJ1-1|-
CTSSQGEVLRRTEAFF
TGCACCAGCAGCCAAGGGGAGGTCCTAAGGAGGACTGAAGCTTTCTTT